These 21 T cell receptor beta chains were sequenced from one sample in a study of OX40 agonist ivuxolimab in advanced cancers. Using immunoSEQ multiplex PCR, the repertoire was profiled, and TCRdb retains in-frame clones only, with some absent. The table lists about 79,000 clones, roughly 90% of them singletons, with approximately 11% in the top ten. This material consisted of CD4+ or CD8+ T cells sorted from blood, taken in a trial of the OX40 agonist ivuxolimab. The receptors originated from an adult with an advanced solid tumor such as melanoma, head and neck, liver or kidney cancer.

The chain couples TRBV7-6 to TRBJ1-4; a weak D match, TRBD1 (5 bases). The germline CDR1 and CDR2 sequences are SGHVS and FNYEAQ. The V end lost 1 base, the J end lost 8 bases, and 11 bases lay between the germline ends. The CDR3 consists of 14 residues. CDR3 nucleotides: TGTGCCAGCAGCTTAGGGGTAGGGGACGAAAAACTGTTTTTT. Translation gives CASSLGVGDEKLFF.

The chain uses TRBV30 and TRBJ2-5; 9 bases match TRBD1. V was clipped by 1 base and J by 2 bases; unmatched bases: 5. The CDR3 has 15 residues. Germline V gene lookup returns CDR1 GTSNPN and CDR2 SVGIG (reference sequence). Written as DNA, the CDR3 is TGTGCCTGGAGTGGGTACAGGGGGCAGCAAGAGACCCAGTACTTC. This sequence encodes CAWSGYRGQQETQYF.

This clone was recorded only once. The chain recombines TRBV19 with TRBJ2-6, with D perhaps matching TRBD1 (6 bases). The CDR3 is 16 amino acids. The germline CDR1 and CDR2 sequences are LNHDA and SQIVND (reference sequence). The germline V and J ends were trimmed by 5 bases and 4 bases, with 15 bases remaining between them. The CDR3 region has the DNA TGTGCCAGTAGTCTAACAGGGACGTGGGGGGCCAACGTCCTGACTTTC. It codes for CASSLTGTWGANVLTF.

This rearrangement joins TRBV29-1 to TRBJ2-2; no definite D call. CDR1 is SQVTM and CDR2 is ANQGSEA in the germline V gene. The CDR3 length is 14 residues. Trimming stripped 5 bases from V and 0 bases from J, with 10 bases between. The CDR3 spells CSVSHSANTGELFF. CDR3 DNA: TGCAGCGTTTCCCACAGCGCGAACACCGGGGAGCTGTTTTTT.

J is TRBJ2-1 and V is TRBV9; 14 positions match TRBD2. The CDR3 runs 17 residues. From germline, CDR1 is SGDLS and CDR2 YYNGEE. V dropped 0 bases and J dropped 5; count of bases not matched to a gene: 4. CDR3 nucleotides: TGTGCCAGCAGCGTAGGTGGGACTAGCGGGGGAGACAATGAGCAGTTCTTC. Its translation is CASSVGGTSGGDNEQFF.

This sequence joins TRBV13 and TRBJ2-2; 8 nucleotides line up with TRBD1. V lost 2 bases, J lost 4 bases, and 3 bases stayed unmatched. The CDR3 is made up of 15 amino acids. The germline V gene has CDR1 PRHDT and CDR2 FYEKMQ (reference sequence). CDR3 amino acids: CASSLQGAGTGELFF. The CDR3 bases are TGTGCCAGCAGCTTACAGGGGGCAGGCACCGGGGAGCTGTTTTTT.

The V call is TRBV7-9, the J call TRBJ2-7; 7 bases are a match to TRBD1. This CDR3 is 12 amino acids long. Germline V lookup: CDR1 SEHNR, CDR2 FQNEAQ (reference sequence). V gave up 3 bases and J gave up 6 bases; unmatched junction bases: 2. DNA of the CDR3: TGTGCCAGCAGCTTCACAGGGGTCGAGCAGTACTTC. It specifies CASSFTGVEQYF.

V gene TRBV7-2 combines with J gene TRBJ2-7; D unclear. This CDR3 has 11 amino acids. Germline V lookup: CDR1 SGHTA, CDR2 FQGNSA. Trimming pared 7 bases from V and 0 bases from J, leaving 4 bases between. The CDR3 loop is CASTSSYEQYF. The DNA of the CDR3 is TGTGCCAGCACCAGCTCCTACGAGCAGTACTTC.

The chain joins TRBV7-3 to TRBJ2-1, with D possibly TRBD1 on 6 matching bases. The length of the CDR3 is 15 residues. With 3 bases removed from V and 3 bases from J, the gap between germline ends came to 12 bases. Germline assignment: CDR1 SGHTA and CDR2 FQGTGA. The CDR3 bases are TGTGCCAGCAGCTTCCAGGGGCCCTTCTACAATGAGCAGTTCTTC. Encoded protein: CASSFQGPFYNEQFF.

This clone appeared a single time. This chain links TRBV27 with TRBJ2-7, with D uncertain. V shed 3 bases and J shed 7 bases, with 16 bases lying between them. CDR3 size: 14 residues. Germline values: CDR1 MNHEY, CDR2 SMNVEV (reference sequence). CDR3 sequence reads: CASSLVSTEREQYF. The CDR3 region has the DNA TGTGCCAGCAGTTTGGTTTCGACTGAACGGGAGCAGTACTTC.

The CDR3 DNA sequence: TGTGCCAGTAGCCTCAGGGTTTCTGGGGCCAACGTCCTGACTTTC. Residues: CASSLRVSGANVLTF. The chain employs TRBV19 and TRBJ2-6, with TRBD1 as a possible D gene (5 bases). From germline, CDR1 is LNHDA and CDR2 SQIVND (reference sequence). CDR3 length equals 15 residues. With 6 bases removed from V and 1 base from J, the gap between germline ends came to 10 bases.

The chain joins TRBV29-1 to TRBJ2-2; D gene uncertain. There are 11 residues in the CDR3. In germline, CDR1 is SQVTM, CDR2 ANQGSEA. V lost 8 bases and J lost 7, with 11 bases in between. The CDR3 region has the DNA TGCAGCCCGGCGGACGTCGGGGAGCTGTTTTTT. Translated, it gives CSPADVGELFF.

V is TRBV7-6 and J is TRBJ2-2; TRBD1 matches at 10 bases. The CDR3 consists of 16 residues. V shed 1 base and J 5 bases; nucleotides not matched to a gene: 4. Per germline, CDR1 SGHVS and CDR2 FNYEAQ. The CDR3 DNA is TGTGCCAGCAGCTTAGGACAGGGGGCACGGACCGGGGAGCTGTTTTTT. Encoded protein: CASSLGQGARTGELFF. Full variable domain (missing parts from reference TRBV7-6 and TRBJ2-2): GAGVSQSPRYKVTKRGQDVALRCDPISGHVSLYWYRQALGQGPEFLTYFNYEAQQDKSGLPNDRFSAERPEGSISTLTIQRTEQRDSAMYRCASSLGQGARTGELFFGEGSRLTVL.

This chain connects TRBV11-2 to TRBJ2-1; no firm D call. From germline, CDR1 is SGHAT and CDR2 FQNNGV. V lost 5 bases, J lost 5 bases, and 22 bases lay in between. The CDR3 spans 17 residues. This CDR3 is CASSVNLIPGAHNEQFF. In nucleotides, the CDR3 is TGTGCCAGCAGCGTAAACCTGATCCCAGGAGCACACAATGAGCAGTTCTTC.

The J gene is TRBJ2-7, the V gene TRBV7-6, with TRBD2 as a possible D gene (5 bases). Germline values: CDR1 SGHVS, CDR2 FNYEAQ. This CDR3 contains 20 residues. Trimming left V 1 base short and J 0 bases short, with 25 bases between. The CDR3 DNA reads TGTGCCAGCAGCTTAGGGGCGAGTTCCCCGGGGTCCCATAGCTCCTACGAGCAGTACTTC. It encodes CASSLGASSPGSHSSYEQYF.

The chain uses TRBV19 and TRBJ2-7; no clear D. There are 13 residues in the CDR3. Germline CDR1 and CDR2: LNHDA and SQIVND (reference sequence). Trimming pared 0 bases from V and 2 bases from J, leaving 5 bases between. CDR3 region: CASSIDETYEQYF. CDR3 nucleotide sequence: TGTGCCAGTAGTATAGACGAAACCTACGAGCAGTACTTC.

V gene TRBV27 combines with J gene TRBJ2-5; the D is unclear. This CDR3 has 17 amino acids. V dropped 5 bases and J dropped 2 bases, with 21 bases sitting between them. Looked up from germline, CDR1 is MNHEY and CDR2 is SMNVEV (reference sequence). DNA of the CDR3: TGTGCCAGCAGTCCGCAACTTCCAGCCGAAACGCAAGAGACCCAGTACTTC. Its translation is CASSPQLPAETQETQYF.

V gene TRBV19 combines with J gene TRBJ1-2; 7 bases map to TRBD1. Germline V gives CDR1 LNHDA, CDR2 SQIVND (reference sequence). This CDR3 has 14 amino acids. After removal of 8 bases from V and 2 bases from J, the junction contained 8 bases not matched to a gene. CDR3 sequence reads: CASSWTGGNYGYTF. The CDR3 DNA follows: TGTGCCAGTTCTTGGACAGGTGGGAACTATGGCTACACCTTC.

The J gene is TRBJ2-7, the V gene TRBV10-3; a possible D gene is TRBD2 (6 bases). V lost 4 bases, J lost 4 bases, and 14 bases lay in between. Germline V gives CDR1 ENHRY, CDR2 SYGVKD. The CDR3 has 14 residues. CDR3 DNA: TGTGCCATCAGTGTATACGGGAGAACGTACGAGCAGTACTTC. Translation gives CAISVYGRTYEQYF.

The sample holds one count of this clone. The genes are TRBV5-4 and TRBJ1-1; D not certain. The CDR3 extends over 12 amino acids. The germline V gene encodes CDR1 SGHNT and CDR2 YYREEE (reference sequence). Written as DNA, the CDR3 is TGTGTCGCTCGGGGTGTGAACACTGAAGCTTTCTTT. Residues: CVARGVNTEAFF.

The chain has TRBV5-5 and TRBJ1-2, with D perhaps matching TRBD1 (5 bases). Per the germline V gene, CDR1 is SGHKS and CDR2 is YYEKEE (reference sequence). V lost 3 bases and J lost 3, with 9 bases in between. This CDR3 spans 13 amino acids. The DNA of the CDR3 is TGTGCCAGCAGCTCGGGGACTGACTATGGCTACACCTTC. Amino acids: CASSSGTDYGYTF.